The entry that follows covers one T cell receptor beta chain sequence. Its antigen specificity is not known. Base qualities are not recorded, but no much larger clone differs from it by a single base. This entry belongs to a study of blood T cell repertoires in COVID-19 (TCRdb year 2020). With regard to the full study: Collaborator samples came from the United States, Italy and Spain and covered acute and convalescent phases of COVID-19. HLA class I and class II types, where available, came from metadata supplied by the sample provider rather than from assay-based typing. The samples were drawn from the first 160 participants of the ongoing ImmuneRACE study and from some 1,300 subjects provided by 6 global collaborators. The repertoires were made available in a free public database intended to serve as a resource for research on the immune response to SARS-CoV-2. Sample metadata almost always included a de-identified subject ID, COVID-19 status, age in years and sex. The dataset comprised deeply sampled blood TCRbeta repertoires from subjects exposed to, actively infected with, or recovered from COVID-19. The material from the prospective study consisted of cDNA or gDNA derived from T cells, B-cell-depleted T cells, or PBMCs. Paper-wide results and their limitations: The quantity of clinical and demographic metadata differed by source and by participant and was supplied without curation.

TCRbeta CDR3 regions were amplified from genomic DNA by means of the immunoSEQ Assay, a bias-controlled multiplex PCR. As for the authors' bioinformatics: The number of nucleated cells in each sample was estimated by amplification of reference gene primers within the assay. To quantify the absolute abundance of each unique TCRbeta CDR3 rearrangement, sequence reads were collapsed and filtered. Productive Simpson clonality was computed per sample as the square root of Simpson's diversity index over productive rearrangements. Entries here come from immuneACCESS through TCRdb and include only in-frame sequences with V and J called. Some clones fail to appear in such tables; in the studies checked, an unresolved V gene covers under half of the shortfall, and the cause of the remainder is unknown. The V and J calls and clone size come from that table; D and trimming were worked out from the DNA. This sample gives approximately 300,000 clones in total; approximately 88% of them show up just once. The ten biggest clones cover roughly 5.2% of the sample.

Participants in the prospective study were enrolled through a virtual design, were aged 18 to 89 years, and lived in roughly 24 United States geographic areas. To assign participants to cohorts, the prospective study relied on clinical history that participants themselves reported in a screening survey and a study questionnaire. ImmuneRACE Cohort 3 recovered participants were defined by two consecutive negative NP/OP PCR tests, healthcare professional clearance, or symptom resolution. Each participant in the prospective study had whole blood, serum and a nasopharyngeal or oropharyngeal swab collected by mobile phlebotomists. Additional blood draws and questionnaires over an approximately two-month period could optionally be provided by prospective study participants. Blood samples from the prospective study were shipped frozen or at room temperature prior to DNA extraction. Trimming removed 5 bases from V and 6 bases from J; the gene matches leave 12 bases unexplained. Spanning cysteine to phenylalanine, the CDR3 consists of 16 amino acids. Only the CDR3 region is kept as DNA, spanning 48 bases read in frame from base 1. CDR1 and CDR2 (MNHEY, SVGEGT) derive from the germline V gene.

This TCR was recovered from a man in his 60s who had recovered from COVID-19. The specimen was PBMCs or T cells enriched from blood (not recorded which). The rearrangement combines TRBV6-2 or TRBV6-3 with TRBJ2-5, with 10 junctional bases fitting TRBD2. The nucleotide sequence is TGTGCCAGCAGTCACGGACTAGCGGATATCCTACAGACCCAGTACTTC. Its protein is CASSHGLADILQTQYF.